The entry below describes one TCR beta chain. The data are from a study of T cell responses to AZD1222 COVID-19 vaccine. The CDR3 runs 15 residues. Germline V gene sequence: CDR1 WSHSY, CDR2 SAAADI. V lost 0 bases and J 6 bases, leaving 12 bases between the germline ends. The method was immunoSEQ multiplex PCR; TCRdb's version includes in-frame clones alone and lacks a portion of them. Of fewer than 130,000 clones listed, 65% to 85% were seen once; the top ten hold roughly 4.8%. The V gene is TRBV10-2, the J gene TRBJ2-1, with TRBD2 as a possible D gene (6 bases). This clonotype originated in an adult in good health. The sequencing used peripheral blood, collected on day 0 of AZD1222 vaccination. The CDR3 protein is CASSESAGTGNEQFF. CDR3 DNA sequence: TGCGCCAGCAGTGAGTCGGCAGGGACTGGCAATGAGCAGTTCTTC.